This passage covers 3 T cell receptor beta chains from one sample sequenced in a study of blood T cell repertoires in COVID-19. TCRdb's table, derived via immunoSEQ multiplex PCR, lists solely in-frame clones and lacks some. The table lists approximately 190,000 clones, about 86% of them singletons. What was sequenced was peripheral blood. Source of these receptors: a man aged 30 to 39 with active or convalescent COVID-19.

This clone was counted only a few times. The rearrangement links TRBV10-1 to TRBJ2-7; possible D gene TRBD2, 5 bases. Trimming took 9 bases from V and 0 from J, leaving 6 bases between them. CDR1 WNHNN and CDR2 SYGVQD come from the germline V gene (reference sequence). The CDR3 contains 11 residues. Written as DNA, the CDR3 is TGCGCCAGTGGGAGCTCCTACGAGCAGTACTTC. It specifies CASGSSYEQYF.

The chain combines TRBV6-2 or TRBV6-3 with TRBJ1-2; 7 positions match TRBD1. Trimming cost V 3 bases and J 6 bases; bases outside gene matches: 7. Germline assignment: CDR1 MNHEY and CDR2 SVGEGT. This CDR3 is built from 14 residues. CDR3 amino acids: CASSYGQAVNGYTF. CDR3 in DNA: TGTGCCAGCAGTTATGGACAGGCGGTAAATGGCTACACCTTC.

The rearrangement uses TRBV7-6 and TRBJ1-5; 9 bases are a match to TRBD1. Looked up from germline, CDR1 is SGHVS and CDR2 is FNYEAQ. This CDR3 comprises 15 residues. V shed 5 bases and J 0 bases; nucleotides not matched to a gene: 2. CDR3 in amino acids: CASSPDRGSNQPQHF. CDR3 DNA sequence: TGTGCCAGCAGCCCGGACAGGGGTAGCAATCAGCCCCAGCATTTT.